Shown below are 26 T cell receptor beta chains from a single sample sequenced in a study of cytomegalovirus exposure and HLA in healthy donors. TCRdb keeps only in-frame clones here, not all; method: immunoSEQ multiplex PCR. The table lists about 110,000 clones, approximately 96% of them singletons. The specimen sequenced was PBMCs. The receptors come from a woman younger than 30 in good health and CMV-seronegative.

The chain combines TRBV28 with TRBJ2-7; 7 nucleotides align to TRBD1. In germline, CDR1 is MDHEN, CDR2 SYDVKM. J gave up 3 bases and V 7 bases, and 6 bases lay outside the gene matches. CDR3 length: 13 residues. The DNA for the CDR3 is TGTGCCAGCAACCCGACAGGGAACTACGAGCAGTACTTC. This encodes CASNPTGNYEQYF.

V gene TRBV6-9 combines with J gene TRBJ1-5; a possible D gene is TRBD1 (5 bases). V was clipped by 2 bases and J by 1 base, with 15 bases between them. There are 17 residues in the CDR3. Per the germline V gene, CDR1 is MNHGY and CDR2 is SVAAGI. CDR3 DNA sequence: TGTGCCAGCAGTTATCGGGGGGGAGTCCCCAGCAATCAGCCCCAGCATTTT. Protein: CASSYRGGVPSNQPQHF.

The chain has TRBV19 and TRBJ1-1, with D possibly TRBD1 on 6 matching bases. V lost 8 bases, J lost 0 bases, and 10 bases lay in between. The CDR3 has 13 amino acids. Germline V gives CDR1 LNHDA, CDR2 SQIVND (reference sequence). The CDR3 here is CASATGMNTEAFF. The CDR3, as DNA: TGTGCCAGTGCTACAGGGATGAACACTGAAGCTTTCTTT.

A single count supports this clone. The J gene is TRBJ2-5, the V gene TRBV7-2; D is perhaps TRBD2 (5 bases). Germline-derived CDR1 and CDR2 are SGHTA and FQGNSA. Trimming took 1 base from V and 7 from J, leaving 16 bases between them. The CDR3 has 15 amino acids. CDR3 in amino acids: CASSLGSAASRTQYF. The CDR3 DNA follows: TGTGCCAGCAGCTTAGGTTCAGCGGCCAGTAGGACCCAGTACTTC.

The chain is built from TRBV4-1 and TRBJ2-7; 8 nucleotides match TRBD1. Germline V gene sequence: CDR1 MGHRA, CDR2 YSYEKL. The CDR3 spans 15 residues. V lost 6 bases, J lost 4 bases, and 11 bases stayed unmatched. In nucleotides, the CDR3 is TGCGCCAGCAGAGAAGGACAGGGCATTGTATACGAGCAGTACTTC. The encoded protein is CASREGQGIVYEQYF.

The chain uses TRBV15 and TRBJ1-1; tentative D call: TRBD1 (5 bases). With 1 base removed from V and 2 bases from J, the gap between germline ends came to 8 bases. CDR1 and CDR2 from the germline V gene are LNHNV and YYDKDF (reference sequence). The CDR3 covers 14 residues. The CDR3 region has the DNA TGTGCCACCAGCAGAGTCCAGGGAAACACTGAAGCTTTCTTT. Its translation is CATSRVQGNTEAFF.

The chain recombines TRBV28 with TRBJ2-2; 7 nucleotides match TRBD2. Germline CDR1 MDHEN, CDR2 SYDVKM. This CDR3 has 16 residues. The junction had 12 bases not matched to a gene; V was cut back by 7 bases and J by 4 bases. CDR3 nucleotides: TGTGCCAGCACGCTGGGCAGCGGGGTGAGCACCGGGGAGCTGTTTTTT. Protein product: CASTLGSGVSTGELFF.

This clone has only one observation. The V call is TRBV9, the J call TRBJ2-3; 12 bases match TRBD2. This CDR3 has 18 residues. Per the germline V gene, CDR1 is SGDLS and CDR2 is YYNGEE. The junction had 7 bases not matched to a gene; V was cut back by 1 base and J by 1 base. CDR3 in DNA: TGTGCCAGCAGCGTAACCTCAAGGACTAGCGGGGGCACAGATACGCAGTATTTT. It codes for CASSVTSRTSGGTDTQYF.

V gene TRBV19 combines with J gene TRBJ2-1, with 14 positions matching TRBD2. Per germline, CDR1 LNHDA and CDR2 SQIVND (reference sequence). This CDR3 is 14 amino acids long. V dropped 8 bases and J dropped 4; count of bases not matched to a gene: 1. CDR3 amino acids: CASGLAGGYNEQFF. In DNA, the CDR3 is TGTGCCAGTGGACTAGCGGGGGGATACAATGAGCAGTTCTTC.

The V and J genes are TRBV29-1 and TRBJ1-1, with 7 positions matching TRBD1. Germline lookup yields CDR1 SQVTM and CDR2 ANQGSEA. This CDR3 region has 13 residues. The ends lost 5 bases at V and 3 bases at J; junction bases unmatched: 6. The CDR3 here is CSVRRQGHTEAFF. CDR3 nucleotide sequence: TGCAGCGTTCGTCGACAGGGACACACTGAAGCTTTCTTT.

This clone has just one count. The CDR3 protein is CASSLSTGANQPQHF. The CDR3 DNA is TGTGCCAGCAGCCTAAGCACAGGGGCCAATCAGCCCCAGCATTTT. The V gene is TRBV7-6, the J gene TRBJ1-5, with 7 bases fitting TRBD1. From germline, CDR1 is SGHVS and CDR2 FNYEAQ. The CDR3 runs 15 residues. The V and J ends lost 5 bases and 3 bases, in that order; junction bases with no gene match: 7.

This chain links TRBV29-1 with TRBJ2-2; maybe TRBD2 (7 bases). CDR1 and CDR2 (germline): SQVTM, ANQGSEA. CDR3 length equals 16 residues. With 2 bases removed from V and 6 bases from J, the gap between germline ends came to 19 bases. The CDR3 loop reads CSVEIRRGPRSGELFF. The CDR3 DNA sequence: TGCAGCGTTGAAATAAGGCGGGGGCCCAGGTCCGGGGAGCTGTTTTTT.

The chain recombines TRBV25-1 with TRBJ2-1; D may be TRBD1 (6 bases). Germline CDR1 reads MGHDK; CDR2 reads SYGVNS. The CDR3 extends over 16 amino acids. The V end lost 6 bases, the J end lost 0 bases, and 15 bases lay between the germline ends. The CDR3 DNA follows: TGTGCCAGCAGAGCCGGGACAATCAGCTCCTACAATGAGCAGTTCTTC. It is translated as CASRAGTISSYNEQFF.

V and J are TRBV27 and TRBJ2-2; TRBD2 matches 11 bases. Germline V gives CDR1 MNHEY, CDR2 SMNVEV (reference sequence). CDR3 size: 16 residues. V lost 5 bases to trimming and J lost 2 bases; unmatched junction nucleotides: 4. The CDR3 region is CASSTSGGLNTGELFF. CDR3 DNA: TGTGCCAGCAGTACTAGCGGGGGCCTAAACACCGGGGAGCTGTTTTTT.

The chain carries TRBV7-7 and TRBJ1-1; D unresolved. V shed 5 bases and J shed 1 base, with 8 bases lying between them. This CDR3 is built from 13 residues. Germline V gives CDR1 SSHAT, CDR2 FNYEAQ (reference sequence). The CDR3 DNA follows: TGTGCCAGCAGCCTAAGGAGGAACACTGAAGCTTTCTTT. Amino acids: CASSLRRNTEAFF.

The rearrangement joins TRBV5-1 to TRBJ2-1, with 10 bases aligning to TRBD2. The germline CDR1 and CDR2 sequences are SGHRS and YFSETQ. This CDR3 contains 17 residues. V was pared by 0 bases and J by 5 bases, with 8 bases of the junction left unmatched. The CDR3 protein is CASSLGASGGPHNEQFF. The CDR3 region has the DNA TGCGCCAGCAGCTTGGGGGCTAGCGGGGGCCCACACAATGAGCAGTTCTTC.

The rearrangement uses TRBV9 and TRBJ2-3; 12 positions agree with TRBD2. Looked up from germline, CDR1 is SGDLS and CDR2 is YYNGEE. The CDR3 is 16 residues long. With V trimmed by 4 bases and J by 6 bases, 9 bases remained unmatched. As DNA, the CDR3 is TGTGCCAGCAGCTCATTACCAGGGACTAGCGGGGATACGCAGTATTTT. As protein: CASSSLPGTSGDTQYF.

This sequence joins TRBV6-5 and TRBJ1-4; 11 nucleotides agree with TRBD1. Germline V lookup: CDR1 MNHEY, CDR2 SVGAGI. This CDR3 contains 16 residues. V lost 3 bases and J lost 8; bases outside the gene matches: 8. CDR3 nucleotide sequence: TGTGCCAGCAGTTATGGACAGGGGGCGTTTTACGAAAAACTGTTTTTT. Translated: CASSYGQGAFYEKLFF.

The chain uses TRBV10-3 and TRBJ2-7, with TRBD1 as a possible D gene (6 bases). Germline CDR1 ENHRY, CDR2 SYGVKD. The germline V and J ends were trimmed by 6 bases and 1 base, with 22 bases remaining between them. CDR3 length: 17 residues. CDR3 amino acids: CAISLLLDGGRSYEQYF. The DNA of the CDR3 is TGTGCCATCAGCCTACTCTTAGATGGGGGCCGTTCCTACGAGCAGTACTTC.

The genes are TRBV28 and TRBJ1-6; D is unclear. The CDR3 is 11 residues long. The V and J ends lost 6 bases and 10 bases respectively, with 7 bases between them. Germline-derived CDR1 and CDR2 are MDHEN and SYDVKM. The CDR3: CASSGVSPLHF. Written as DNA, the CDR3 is TGTGCCAGCAGCGGGGTCTCACCCCTCCACTTT.

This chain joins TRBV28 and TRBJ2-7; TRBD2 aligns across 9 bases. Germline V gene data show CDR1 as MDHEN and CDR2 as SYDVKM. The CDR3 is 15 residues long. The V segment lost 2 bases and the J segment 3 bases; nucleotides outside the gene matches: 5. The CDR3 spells CASSLTSGYVYEQYF. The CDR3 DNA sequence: TGTGCCAGCAGTTTAACTAGCGGGTACGTCTACGAGCAGTACTTC.

As DNA, the CDR3 is TGTGCCAGTACAGGGGGTTACCACGTTAAATATACGCAGTATTTT. Protein: CASTGGYHVKYTQYF. This chain uses TRBV28 with TRBJ2-3; 8 bases align to TRBD1. Trimming removed 9 bases from V and 7 bases from J; junction bases left unmatched: 15. Germline assignment: CDR1 MDHEN and CDR2 SYDVKM. This CDR3 is built from 15 residues.

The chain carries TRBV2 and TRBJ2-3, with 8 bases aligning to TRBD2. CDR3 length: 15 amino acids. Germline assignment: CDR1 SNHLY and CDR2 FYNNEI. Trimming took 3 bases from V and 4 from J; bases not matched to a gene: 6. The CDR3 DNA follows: TGTGCCAGCAGTGACGGAAGCGGGGGCCCAGATACGCAGTATTTT. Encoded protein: CASSDGSGGPDTQYF.

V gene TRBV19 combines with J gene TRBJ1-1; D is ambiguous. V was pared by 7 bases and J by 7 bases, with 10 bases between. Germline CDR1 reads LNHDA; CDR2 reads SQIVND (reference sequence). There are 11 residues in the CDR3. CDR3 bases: TGTGCCAGTAACGGCGGTAGTGAAGCTTTCTTT. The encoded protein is CASNGGSEAFF.

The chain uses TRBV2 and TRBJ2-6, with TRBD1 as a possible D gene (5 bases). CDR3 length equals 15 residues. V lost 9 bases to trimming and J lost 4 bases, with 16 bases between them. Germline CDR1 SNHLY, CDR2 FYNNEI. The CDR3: CASISPNRGANVLTF. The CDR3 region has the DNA TGTGCCAGTATTTCACCTAACAGGGGGGCCAACGTCCTGACTTTC.

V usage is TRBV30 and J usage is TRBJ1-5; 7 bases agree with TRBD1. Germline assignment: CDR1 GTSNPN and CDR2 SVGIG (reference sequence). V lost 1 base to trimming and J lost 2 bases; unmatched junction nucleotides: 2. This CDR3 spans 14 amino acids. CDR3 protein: CAWSDGTGNQPQHF. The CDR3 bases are TGTGCCTGGAGTGACGGGACAGGCAATCAGCCCCAGCATTTT. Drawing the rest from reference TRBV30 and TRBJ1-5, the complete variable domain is SQTIHQWPATLVQPVGSPLSLECTVEGTSNPNLYWYRQAAGRGLQLLFYSVGIGQISSEVPQNLSASRPQDRQFILSSKKLLLSDSGFYLCAWSDGTGNQPQHFGDGTRLSIL.